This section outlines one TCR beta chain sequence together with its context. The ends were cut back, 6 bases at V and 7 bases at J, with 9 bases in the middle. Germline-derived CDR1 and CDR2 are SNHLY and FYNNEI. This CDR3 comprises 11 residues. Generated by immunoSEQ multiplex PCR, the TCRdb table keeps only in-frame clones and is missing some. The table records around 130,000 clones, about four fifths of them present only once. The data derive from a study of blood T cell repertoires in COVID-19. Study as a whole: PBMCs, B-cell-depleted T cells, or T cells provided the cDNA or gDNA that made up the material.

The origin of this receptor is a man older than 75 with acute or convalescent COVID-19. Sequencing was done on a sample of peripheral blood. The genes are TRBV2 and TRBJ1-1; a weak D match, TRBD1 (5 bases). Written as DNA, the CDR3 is TGTGCCAGCAGACTACAGGTTGAAGCTTTCTTT. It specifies CASRLQVEAFF.